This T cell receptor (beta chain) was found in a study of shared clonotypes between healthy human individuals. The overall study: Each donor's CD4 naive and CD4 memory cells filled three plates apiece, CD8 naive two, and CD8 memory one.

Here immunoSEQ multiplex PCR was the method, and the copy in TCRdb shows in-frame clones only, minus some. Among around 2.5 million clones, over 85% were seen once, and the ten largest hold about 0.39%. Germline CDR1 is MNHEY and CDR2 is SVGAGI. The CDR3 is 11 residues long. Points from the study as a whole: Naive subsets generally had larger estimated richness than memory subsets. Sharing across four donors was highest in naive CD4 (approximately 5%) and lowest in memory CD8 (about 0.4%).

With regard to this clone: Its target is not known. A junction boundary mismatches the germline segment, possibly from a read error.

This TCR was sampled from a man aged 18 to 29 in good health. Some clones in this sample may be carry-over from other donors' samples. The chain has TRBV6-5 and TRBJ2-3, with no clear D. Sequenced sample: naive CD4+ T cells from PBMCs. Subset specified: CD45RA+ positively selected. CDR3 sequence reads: CASRDTDTQYF. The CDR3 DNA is TGCGCCAGCAGAGACACAGATACGCAGTATTTT.